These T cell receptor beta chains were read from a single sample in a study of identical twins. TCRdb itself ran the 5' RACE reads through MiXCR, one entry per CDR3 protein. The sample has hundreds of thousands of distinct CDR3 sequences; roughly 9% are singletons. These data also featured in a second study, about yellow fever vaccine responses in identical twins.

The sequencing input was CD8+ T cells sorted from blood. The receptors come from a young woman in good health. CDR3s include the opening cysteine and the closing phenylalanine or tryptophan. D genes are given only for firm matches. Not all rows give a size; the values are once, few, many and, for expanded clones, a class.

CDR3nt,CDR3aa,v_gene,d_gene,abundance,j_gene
TGTGCCATCAGCGGGGAACTCCGGGGCTATGGCTACACCTTC,CAISGELRGYGYTF,TRBV10-3,NA,few,TRBJ1-2
TGCAGCGAGCTAACTAGCACTGAGCAGTTCTTC,CSELTSTEQFF,TRBV29-1,NA,NA,TRBJ2-1
TGCGCCAGCAGCTTGCGAAAGGAAACAAGCTCCTACGAGCAGTACTTC,CASSLRKETSSYEQYF,TRBV5-1,NA,NA,TRBJ2-7
TGTGCCAGCAGCTTGGCCTCAGGGTTGATCGAAGAGACCCAGTACTTC,CASSLASGLIEETQYF,TRBV5-6,NA,NA,TRBJ2-5
TGTGCCAGCAAGGGGGGGACCTACGAGCAGTACTTC,CASKGGTYEQYF,TRBV2,NA,many,TRBJ2-7
TGTGCCAGCAGCCCCGGGGGTAGGCACGAGGACGGAGCTTTCTTT,CASSPGGRHEDGAFF,TRBV21-1,NA,once,TRBJ1-1
TGTGCCAGCAGGGGCGGGAGGCCTGCCGATACGCAGTATTTT,CASRGGRPADTQYF,TRBV11-2,TRBD2,NA,TRBJ2-3
TGTGCCAGCAGCTCATTTGGACTAGCGGGAGAAAGAAATGAGCAGTTCTTC,CASSSFGLAGERNEQFF,TRBV7-9,TRBD2,few,TRBJ2-1
TGCAGTGCTAGCGAATGGGGAGGGAACACTGAAGCTTTCTTT,CSASEWGGNTEAFF,TRBV20-1,NA,few,TRBJ1-1
TGTGCCAGCAGCCGCTCGCCGGGGGCCGGGGAGCTGTTTTTT,CASSRSPGAGELFF,TRBV14,NA,NA,TRBJ2-2
TGTGCCAGCTTTTCATTGAACACTGAAGCTTTCTTT,CASFSLNTEAFF,TRBV18,NA,NA,TRBJ1-1
TGTGCCAGCAGTTACTCGGGGGGTAGCGGGGGGTCCTGGCAACTTGAGCAGTTCTTC,CASSYSGGSGGSWQLEQFF,TRBV6-5,TRBD2,few,TRBJ2-1
TGCAGTGCCCTAGGCCTAGCGGGGGTTCCCGAGCAGTACTTC,CSALGLAGVPEQYF,TRBV20-1,TRBD2,many,TRBJ2-7
TGTGCCAGCAGTTCCACAGGGGGTAGCACCGGGGAGCTGTTTTTT,CASSSTGGSTGELFF,TRBV28,TRBD1,few,TRBJ2-2
TGTGCCAGTAGTATCCGGCAGATAAATCAGCCCCAGCATTTT,CASSIRQINQPQHF,TRBV19,NA,NA,TRBJ1-5
TGTGCCAGCAGTTTCTCGGGGGACGAGCAGTACTTC,CASSFSGDEQYF,TRBV27,NA,many,TRBJ2-7
TGTGCCAGCATTTTTACCGGACTGGAGGGCACAGATACGCAGTATTTT,CASIFTGLEGTDTQYF,TRBV2,NA,NA,TRBJ2-3
TGCAGCGTTGTAGGCGAAAGCTCCTACAATGAGCAGTTCTTC,CSVVGESSYNEQFF,TRBV29-1,NA,NA,TRBJ2-1
TGTGCCAGCAGTGAAGGACAGGGCCACTATGGCTACACCTTC,CASSEGQGHYGYTF,TRBV6-1,TRBD1,once,TRBJ1-2
TGTGCCACCAGCGCTTACAGGGGGCCAGGGTACGAGCAGTACTTC,CATSAYRGPGYEQYF,TRBV15,TRBD1,many,TRBJ2-7
TGTGCCAGCAGTGAAGTTGACAGGGGTCGCTACGAGCAGTACTTC,CASSEVDRGRYEQYF,TRBV6-1,TRBD1,few,TRBJ2-7
TGCAGCGTCGGCGGACAGGCCTCCTACGAGCAGTACTTC,CSVGGQASYEQYF,TRBV29-1,TRBD1,many,TRBJ2-7
TGTGCCAGCAGTTATACCGGGACTAGCGGGACGAACACCGGGGAGCTGTTTTTT,CASSYTGTSGTNTGELFF,TRBV6-7,TRBD2,NA,TRBJ2-2
TGCAGTGCTAGCCGAAGTTTGACAGCGGATACGCAGTATTTT,CSASRSLTADTQYF,TRBV20-1,NA,NA,TRBJ2-3
TGCGCCAGCAGCCCTGAAGGGGCAGGGGAGCAGTACTTC,CASSPEGAGEQYF,TRBV4-3,NA,NA,TRBJ2-7
TGTGCCAGCAGCCGGGGTAGCAATCAGCCCCAGCATTTT,CASSRGSNQPQHF,TRBV9,NA,many,TRBJ1-5
TGTGCCAGCAGCACTCTCTGGGAAGCTTTCTTT,CASSTLWEAFF,TRBV11-2,NA,many,TRBJ1-1
TGTGCCAGCAGCCAATTTCCGGGAAACAATGAGCAGTTCTTC,CASSQFPGNNEQFF,TRBV4-2,NA,many,TRBJ2-1
TGTGCCATCAGTGGCATGCGGGGCTCTGGTTACAATGAGCAGTTCTTC,CAISGMRGSGYNEQFF,TRBV10-3,NA,many,TRBJ2-1
TGTGCCAGCAGCCCGGGACTAGCGGGAGATACGCAGTATTTT,CASSPGLAGDTQYF,TRBV5-6,TRBD2,many,TRBJ2-3
TGTGCCAGCAGTTTAAGCAGTTATAGCAATCAGCCCCAGCATTTT,CASSLSSYSNQPQHF,TRBV27,NA,many,TRBJ1-5
TGTGCCAGCAGTCTCTGGGGGGCTGGGTGGGGCTACACCTTC,CASSLWGAGWGYTF,TRBV5-4,NA,NA,TRBJ1-2
TGTGCCAGCAGCCCGTCCGGGACTAGCGGGTTTGAGCAGTTCTTC,CASSPSGTSGFEQFF,TRBV7-3,TRBD2,NA,TRBJ2-1
TGTGCCAGCAGACTACCGGGACAAACCTACGAGCAGTACTTC,CASRLPGQTYEQYF,TRBV28,NA,many,TRBJ2-7
TGCGCCAGCAGACAGACAGGGGACGGCTACGAGCAGTACTTC,CASRQTGDGYEQYF,TRBV4-3,TRBD1,NA,TRBJ2-7
TGCAGTGCTAGAGATCCGTCTAGCTCCCTCTTCAATGAGCAGTTCTTC,CSARDPSSSLFNEQFF,TRBV20-1,NA,few,TRBJ2-1
TGTGCCAGCAGCGTGGCGAAATTTGGGGGACTCTATGGCTACACCTTC,CASSVAKFGGLYGYTF,TRBV6-1,NA,NA,TRBJ1-2
TGTGCCAGTAGTTGGTATAGCGGGAGTAACTACGAGCAGTACTTC,CASSWYSGSNYEQYF,TRBV19,TRBD2,NA,TRBJ2-7
TGTGCCAGCAGTTTATTGGTCTCCAATTCACCCCTCCACTTT,CASSLLVSNSPLHF,TRBV28,NA,few,TRBJ1-6
TGTGCCAGCAGCTTCGAGGACGGGGGCTCCTACGAGCAGTACTTC,CASSFEDGGSYEQYF,TRBV7-2,NA,NA,TRBJ2-7
TGTGCCACCAGTGCCTCGACACAGGGGGCAGGCGAGCAGTACTTC,CATSASTQGAGEQYF,TRBV24-1,TRBD1,NA,TRBJ2-7
TGCAGCGCCCGCGGAGGGACCCACGAGCAGTACTTC,CSARGGTHEQYF,TRBV29-1,NA,many,TRBJ2-7
TGTGCCAGCAGCTTAGAGGTTTCATCAACTGAAGCTTTCTTT,CASSLEVSSTEAFF,TRBV7-2,NA,NA,TRBJ1-1
TGTGCCAGCAGCTTAGCGCTCAGGGATTCTGGCTACACCTTC,CASSLALRDSGYTF,TRBV7-9,NA,few,TRBJ1-2
TGCAGCGCCTCCGGGACAGGGGGCTCAGATACGCAGTATTTT,CSASGTGGSDTQYF,TRBV29-1,TRBD1,few,TRBJ2-3
TGTGCCAGCAGCCACGCGGGACTCATACCCGGGGAGCTGTTTTTT,CASSHAGLIPGELFF,TRBV3-1,NA,many,TRBJ2-2
TGTGCCAGCAGCCACGCCGGGACTAGCGGGATCGAGAGCTCCTACAATGAGCAGTTCTTC,CASSHAGTSGIESSYNEQFF,TRBV9,TRBD2,NA,TRBJ2-1
TGTGCCAGCAGCTCGACTCTGGACAGGGTGTACGAGCAGTACTTC,CASSSTLDRVYEQYF,TRBV7-9,TRBD1,many,TRBJ2-7
TGTGCCAGTAGCACCGGGCCCCGGGGGGATACGCAGTATTTT,CASSTGPRGDTQYF,TRBV19,NA,NA,TRBJ2-3
TGTGCCAGCAGTTACGGCGGTCTAGCGGGGCCCACAGATACGCAGTATTTT,CASSYGGLAGPTDTQYF,TRBV6-5,TRBD2,NA,TRBJ2-3
TGCAGCGTCCTACTAGTGGATACGCAGTATTTT,CSVLLVDTQYF,TRBV29-1,NA,NA,TRBJ2-3
TGTGCCAGCAGCTTATTCGGGGCCGAACAAGAGACCCAGTACTTC,CASSLFGAEQETQYF,TRBV7-2,NA,few,TRBJ2-5
TGCGCCAGCAGCTTGGGAGGGGACAGCAATGAGCAGTTCTTC,CASSLGGDSNEQFF,TRBV5-1,TRBD1,few,TRBJ2-1
TGTGCCAGCAGTTCGAGGACTGTCTTTGGTGGGCAGTTCTTC,CASSSRTVFGGQFF,TRBV27,NA,many,TRBJ2-1
TGTGCCAGCAGTAGAAAGGGGGATGAGCAGTTCTTC,CASSRKGDEQFF,TRBV2,NA,many,TRBJ2-1